A selection of T cell receptor beta chains follows, all from one sample in a study of early T cells in non-severe SARS-CoV-2 infection. Each CDR3 protein gets one entry after TCRdb re-called the 5' RACE reads with MiXCR. Of around 94,000 distinct CDR3 sequences in the sample, over 10% were seen once. Material: whole blood. These receptors came from an adult who was a healthcare worker with PCR-confirmed SARS-CoV-2 infection or an uninfected control (not recorded which). Both conserved end residues are part of each CDR3. The D gene is left open where the match is weak. Size tells how often a clone was seen (once, few, many) or the class of an expanded clone, and some rows leave it out.

.,TRBV12-3/TRBV12-4,.,TRBJ1-1,TGTGCCAGCAGTCCGGGGCGTAGACAGTCCGCAGCTTTCTTT,CASSPGRRQSAAFF
.,TRBV29-1,TRBD2,TRBJ2-1,TGCAGCGTGGGGACTATTAACTCCTACAATGAGCAGTTCTTC,CSVGTINSYNEQFF
many,TRBV18,.,TRBJ2-1,TGTGCCAGCTCACCTATGGCGGCGAGCTCCTACAATGAGCAGTTCTTC,CASSPMAASSYNEQFF
many,TRBV28,.,TRBJ2-7,TGTGCCAGCAGTTCTGGACTGACCAGGAAGTACGAGCAGTACTTC,CASSSGLTRKYEQYF
.,TRBV15,.,TRBJ1-5,TGTGCCACCAGCAGATTTCAGGGGACTTCCAATCAGCCCCAGCATTTT,CATSRFQGTSNQPQHF
many,TRBV28,.,TRBJ1-1,TGTGCCAGCAGTTTGCGGGCCTCAGGGCCAGCTTTCTTT,CASSLRASGPAFF
.,TRBV7-6,.,TRBJ2-3,TGTGCCAGCAGCTTAGCGGGGATGGCTGGCACAGATACGCAGTATTTT,CASSLAGMAGTDTQYF
few,TRBV29-1,.,TRBJ2-2,TGCAGCGTTGGCGTCCCCGGTATAACGGAGCTGTTTTTT,CSVGVPGITELFF
few,TRBV7-9,TRBD1,TRBJ2-1,TGTGCCAGCAGCCTAACCGGGACAGGGAGGATACATGAGCAGTTCTTC,CASSLTGTGRIHEQFF
.,TRBV5-6,.,TRBJ2-1,TGTGCCGGCAGCTTGGACGGCAGCTCCTACAATGAGCAGTTCTTC,CAGSLDGSSYNEQFF
many,TRBV4-3,.,TRBJ1-1,TGCGCCAGCAGCCAAGGTGTGTTCACTGAAGCTTTCTTT,CASSQGVFTEAFF
once,TRBV6-5,.,TRBJ1-2,TGTGCCAGCAGTTACGGGCTCCTATATGGCTACACCTTC,CASSYGLLYGYTF
many,TRBV11-2,.,TRBJ2-3,TGTGCCAGCAGCTTAGATTCGGGTGCCGGGACTGGGGGTCATTTT,CASSLDSGAGTGGHF
many,TRBV2,.,TRBJ2-1,TGTGCCAGCCGGGAGCCGGACTCCTACAATGAGCAGTTCTTC,CASREPDSYNEQFF
many,TRBV6-6,.,TRBJ2-5,TGTGCCAGCAGTTATTGGAGGGGAGAGACCCAGTACTTC,CASSYWRGETQYF
.,TRBV20-1,.,TRBJ1-2,TGCAGTGCTCACGCGGGGGTTAACTATGGCTACACCTTC,CSAHAGVNYGYTF
few,TRBV2,.,TRBJ2-4,TGTGCCAGCAGTGATCGGATCATTCAGTACTTC,CASSDRIIQYF
.,TRBV6-6,TRBD1,TRBJ1-6,TGTGCCAGCAGTTACGTTGGCGGGACAGGGGGCGGGGGATCACCCCTCCACTTT,CASSYVGGTGGGGSPLHF
few,TRBV5-1,.,TRBJ2-1,TGCGCCAGCAGCTTGGCGGTAGGCAGCGCTTACAATGAGCAGTTCTTC,CASSLAVGSAYNEQFF
.,TRBV11-2,.,TRBJ2-7,TGTGCCAGCAGTTCGCATACTGGGGCCGCCTACGAGCAGTACTTC,CASSSHTGAAYEQYF
few,TRBV7-9,.,TRBJ2-4,TGTGCCAGCAGTAAGGCCGGGGGAGACATTCAGTACTTC,CASSKAGGDIQYF
many,TRBV20-1,TRBD2,TRBJ2-1,TGCAGTGCTAGATCTAGCGGGGGGGCAAGCTCCTACAATGAGCAGTTCTTC,CSARSSGGASSYNEQFF
many,TRBV20-1,.,TRBJ2-5,TGCAGTGCCATCAACGGGCAGAAGACCCAGTACTTC,CSAINGQKTQYF
few,TRBV20-1,TRBD2,TRBJ2-1,TGCAGTGCTCGACGATCTAGCGGTGGGGGTGAGCAGTTCTTC,CSARRSSGGGEQFF
.,TRBV4-3,.,TRBJ2-5,TGCGCCAGCAGCCAAGATATCACACAAGAGACCCAGTACTTC,CASSQDITQETQYF
.,TRBV29-1,.,TRBJ2-2,TGCAGCGTTGAGGGTCCGAACACCGGGGAGCTGTTTTTT,CSVEGPNTGELFF
many,TRBV27,.,TRBJ2-1,TGTGCCAGCGGTCCTAGGGCTTACAATGAGCAGTTCTTC,CASGPRAYNEQFF
once,TRBV20-1,TRBD2,TRBJ2-7,TGCAGTGCTGAGGGACTAGCGGTTTACGAGCAGTACTTC,CSAEGLAVYEQYF
few,TRBV7-9,.,TRBJ2-5,TGTGCCAGCAGCTTAATTACAGGGTTCCAAGAGACCCAGTACTTC,CASSLITGFQETQYF
many,TRBV5-1,.,TRBJ2-2,TGCGCCAGCCGCTCGGTGGGATCCACCGGGGAGCTGTTTTTT,CASRSVGSTGELFF
.,TRBV28,.,TRBJ2-3,TGTGCCAGCAGTTTATGGAGGAGGAATGTAACAGATACGCAGTATTTT,CASSLWRRNVTDTQYF
few,TRBV18,TRBD1,TRBJ1-6,TGTGCCAGCTCACCAGTGGGACAGGGTGTTTCACCCCTCCACTTT,CASSPVGQGVSPLHF
many,TRBV29-1,.,TRBJ1-1,TGCAGCGTTGCGGTGACGGTCGCTGAAGCTTTCTTT,CSVAVTVAEAFF
many,TRBV11-2,TRBD1,TRBJ1-2,TGTGCCAGCAGCCGTCTACCGGGACAGGGGAGAAATGGCTACACCTTC,CASSRLPGQGRNGYTF
.,TRBV5-1,TRBD1,TRBJ2-1,TGCGCCAGCAGCTTGCAGGGACAGGGGATTCGCGATGAGCAGTTCTTC,CASSLQGQGIRDEQFF
.,TRBV7-2,TRBD2,TRBJ2-4,TGTGCCAGCAGCAAGGGAAGCGGGAGTAACATTCAGTACTTC,CASSKGSGSNIQYF
.,TRBV5-5,.,TRBJ1-1,TGTGCCAGCAGACCGGGGGGCACTGAAGCTTTCTTT,CASRPGGTEAFF
.,TRBV6-5,TRBD2,TRBJ2-2,TGTGCCAGCAGCTCCGGGACTAGTTCCGGGGAGCTGTTTTTT,CASSSGTSSGELFF
few,TRBV28,TRBD2,TRBJ2-1,TGTGCCAGCAGTTTATCCCCAGCGGGAGGTGGAGAGCAGTTCTTC,CASSLSPAGGGEQFF
.,TRBV18,.,TRBJ2-7,TGTGCCAGCTCAGTCACAGGGTACTACGAGCAGTACTTC,CASSVTGYYEQYF
many,TRBV6-1,TRBD2,TRBJ2-1,TGTGCCAGCAGCGCGGGACTAGCGGCTAACGAGCAGTTCTTC,CASSAGLAANEQFF
.,TRBV10-3,.,TRBJ2-5,TGTGCCACCGGACATTCCGAAGAGACCCAGTACTTC,CATGHSEETQYF